What follows are 29 T cell receptor beta chains derived from one specimen sequenced in a study of T cell changes during pregnancy in multiple sclerosis. Libraries were prepared by immunoSEQ multiplex PCR; TCRdb keeps only in-frame clonotypes and omits some of them. This repertoire shows 50,000 to 60,000 clones, around 90% found once; its top ten account for around 0.27%. Sequenced here: CD4+ T cells from peripheral blood mononuclear cells, sampled in the second trimester of pregnancy. Receptors originate from a female donor with multiple sclerosis, enrolled in a pregnancy study.

This sequence joins TRBV30 and TRBJ2-7; possibly TRBD1 for D (6 bases). This CDR3 spans 13 amino acids. With 1 base removed from V and 4 bases from J, the gap between germline ends came to 11 bases. From germline, CDR1 is GTSNPN and CDR2 SVGIG (reference sequence). As DNA, the CDR3 is TGTGCCTGGAGTGACAGGGATTTTTACGAGCAGTACTTC. Translation: CAWSDRDFYEQYF.

This chain uses TRBV9 with TRBJ2-5; TRBD2 agrees at 10 bases. The CDR3 runs 16 residues. Germline-derived CDR1 and CDR2 are SGDLS and YYNGEE. The junction had 7 bases not matched to a gene; V was cut back by 0 bases and J by 5 bases. The CDR3 here is CASSVAGASGSETQYF. The CDR3 DNA follows: TGTGCCAGCAGCGTAGCTGGGGCTAGCGGGAGTGAGACCCAGTACTTC.

The rearrangement joins TRBV29-1 to TRBJ1-1; the match to TRBD1 covers 8 bases. Trimming removed 3 bases from V and 1 base from J; junction bases left unmatched: 1. This CDR3 is built from 13 residues. Germline-derived CDR1 and CDR2 are SQVTM and ANQGSEA. DNA of the CDR3: TGCAGCGTTGACAGGGGGCGGAACACTGAAGCTTTCTTT. Its protein product is CSVDRGRNTEAFF.

The chain is built from TRBV7-6 and TRBJ1-4; 9 bases fit TRBD1. CDR3 length equals 16 residues. The germline CDR1 and CDR2 sequences are SGHVS and FNYEAQ. Trimming removed 5 bases from V and 8 bases from J; junction bases left unmatched: 12. CDR3 sequence reads: CASSNPPGDRDEKLFF. The CDR3, as DNA: TGTGCCAGCAGCAACCCTCCCGGGGACAGGGACGAAAAACTGTTTTTT.

The chain combines TRBV18 with TRBJ2-3; maybe TRBD2 (6 bases). There are 13 residues in the CDR3. Germline CDR1 and CDR2: KGHSH and LQKENI. Trimming took off 2 bases at V and 14 bases at J, with 17 bases between the two ends. The CDR3 loop reads CASSPGTAQGAYF. CDR3 nucleotides: TGTGCCAGCTCACCAGGGACTGCCCAAGGGGCGTATTTT.

This sequence joins TRBV11-1 and TRBJ1-5; D is unresolved. This CDR3 region has 14 residues. Germline values: CDR1 SGHAT, CDR2 FQDESV (reference sequence). The V end lost 0 bases, the J end lost 6 bases, and 9 bases lay between the germline ends. The CDR3 DNA is TGTGCCAGCAGCTTAGCTGATTCAGGTCAGCCCCAGCATTTT. It translates to CASSLADSGQPQHF.

This chain uses TRBV4-1 with TRBJ1-2; 12 bases agree with TRBD1. The ends lost 4 bases at V and 7 bases at J; junction bases unmatched: 7. Germline CDR1 and CDR2: MGHRA and YSYEKL. The CDR3 extends over 15 amino acids. The CDR3 nucleotides are TGCGCCAGCAGCCGTCTACCGGGACAGGGGGCTGGCTACACCTTC. It translates to CASSRLPGQGAGYTF.

The chain has TRBV13 and TRBJ2-2; 8 bases are a match to TRBD2. Trimming removed 5 bases from V and 7 bases from J; junction bases left unmatched: 15. The CDR3 length is 17 residues. In germline, CDR1 is PRHDT, CDR2 FYEKMQ (reference sequence). The CDR3, as DNA: TGTGCCAGCAGCCCTCCGTGGAGCGGGAGAAAATTCGGGGAGCTGTTTTTT. It codes for CASSPPWSGRKFGELFF.

The chain has TRBV18 and TRBJ1-6, with a tentative D call TRBD1 (6 bases). This CDR3 spans 14 amino acids. Trimming took off 1 base at V and 8 bases at J, with 9 bases between the two ends. Germline CDR1 reads KGHSH; CDR2 reads LQKENI. The CDR3 here is CASSPRTEDSPLHF. The CDR3 DNA follows: TGTGCCAGCTCACCACGGACAGAAGATTCACCCCTCCACTTT.

This chain uses TRBV7-8 with TRBJ2-1; 7 bases map to TRBD1. The CDR3 runs to 14 residues. Germline loops: CDR1 SGHVS, CDR2 FQNEAQ. V gave up 4 bases and J gave up 3 bases; unmatched junction bases: 3. The CDR3 sequence: CASSSTGIYNEQFF. The CDR3 DNA sequence: TGTGCCAGCAGCTCGACAGGGATCTACAATGAGCAGTTCTTC.

This chain connects TRBV30 to TRBJ1-2, with TRBD1 identical over 9 bases. The CDR3 totals 13 residues. Germline V CDR1 and CDR2: GTSNPN, SVGIG (reference sequence). Trimming removed 0 bases from V and 4 bases from J; junction bases left unmatched: 0. CDR3 residues: CAWSVQGAYGYTF. The CDR3 DNA follows: TGTGCCTGGAGTGTACAGGGGGCCTATGGCTACACCTTC.

The chain joins TRBV13 to TRBJ2-7; 10 bases are a match to TRBD2. Trimming took 5 bases from V and 1 from J; bases not matched to a gene: 8. The CDR3 sequence is 16 residues long. The germline V gene encodes CDR1 PRHDT and CDR2 FYEKMQ (reference sequence). DNA for the CDR3: TGTGCCAGCAGCGCTACACAAGCGGGAGGGTCCTACGAGCAGTACTTC. Encoded protein: CASSATQAGGSYEQYF. The whole variable domain, filled in from reference TRBV13 and TRBJ2-7, reads AAGVIQSPRHLIKEKRETATLKCYPIPRHDTVYWYQQGPGQDPQFLISFYEKMQSDKGSIPDRFSAQQFSDYHSELNMSSLELGDSALYFCASSATQAGGSYEQYFGPGTRLTVT.

This clone was detected only a few times. The V call is TRBV25-1, the J call TRBJ1-1; D is possibly TRBD1 (6 bases). The CDR3 runs to 15 residues. The germline gives CDR1 MGHDK, CDR2 SYGVNS. Trimming stripped 4 bases from V and 5 bases from J, with 17 bases between. The CDR3 protein is CASSAHKGVGTEAFF. The CDR3, as DNA: TGTGCCAGCAGTGCCCATAAGGGGGTGGGGACTGAAGCTTTCTTT.

This chain connects TRBV7-8 to TRBJ2-2; 9 bases are a match to TRBD1. This CDR3 has 16 residues. The V gene end was trimmed by 4 bases and the J gene end by 5 bases; junction bases not matched to a gene: 8. Germline-derived CDR1 and CDR2 are SGHVS and FQNEAQ. CDR3: CASSSSGTGPTGELFF. The DNA of the CDR3 is TGTGCCAGCAGCTCCTCCGGGACAGGGCCAACCGGGGAGCTGTTTTTT.

This chain uses TRBV5-1 with TRBJ2-7; no clear D gene. CDR1 SGHRS and CDR2 YFSETQ come from the germline V gene. The CDR3 is 15 amino acids. V was shortened by 0 bases and J by 6 bases, with 16 bases between the two germline ends. For the CDR3, the DNA is TGCGCCAGCAGCTTGGGAGGCTCCCTAGGAGCCGAGCAGTACTTC. Protein: CASSLGGSLGAEQYF.

The V gene is TRBV5-1, the J gene TRBJ1-4; tentatively, D is TRBD1 (6 bases). Trimming removed 1 base at V and 5 bases at J, with 12 bases between. From germline, CDR1 is SGHRS and CDR2 YFSETQ. The length of the CDR3 is 15 residues. In DNA, the CDR3 is TGCGCCAGCAGCTTGACGCGGGGGGCGAATGAAAAACTGTTTTTT. This codes for CASSLTRGANEKLFF.

Here the CDR3 reads CASSRRGGLVFMNTEAFF. The CDR3 region has the DNA TGTGCCAGCAGCCGAAGAGGTGGGTTGGTTTTCATGAACACTGAAGCTTTCTTT. The V and J genes are TRBV7-9 and TRBJ1-1; D is undetermined. V shed 5 bases and J shed 0 bases, with 22 bases lying between them. Germline V gene data show CDR1 as SEHNR and CDR2 as FQNEAQ (reference sequence). There are 18 residues in the CDR3.

The rearrangement links TRBV10-2 to TRBJ2-1; 12 bases are a match to TRBD1. There are 17 residues in the CDR3. CDR1 and CDR2 from the germline V gene are WSHSY and SAAADI. J was trimmed by 7 bases and V by 7 bases; bases with no gene match: 14. This chain's CDR3 is CASISGKGDRGLNEQFF. The CDR3 nucleotides are TGCGCCAGCATCTCCGGGAAGGGGGACAGGGGGCTTAATGAGCAGTTCTTC.

This clone appeared a few times. The rearrangement uses TRBV4-1 and TRBJ2-1; TRBD2 is a possible D gene (7 bases). V lost 4 bases to trimming and J lost 5 bases, with 12 bases between them. Per the germline V gene, CDR1 is MGHRA and CDR2 is YSYEKL. This CDR3 has 14 residues. CDR3 bases: TGCGCCAGCAGCCTAGGGGGGGGTCACAATGAGCAGTTCTTC. Its protein is CASSLGGGHNEQFF.

The V and J genes are TRBV29-1 and TRBJ2-7, with a weak D call TRBD2 (7 bases). The V and J ends lost 3 bases and 7 bases respectively, with 22 bases between them. The CDR3 loop spans 15 amino acids. Per germline, CDR1 SQVTM and CDR2 ANQGSEA. This chain's CDR3 is CSVDETARGAEEQYF. CDR3 nucleotides: TGCAGCGTTGATGAAACCGCCCGGGGGGCGGAAGAGCAGTACTTC.

The genes are TRBV27 and TRBJ2-7; 9 positions agree with TRBD2. The CDR3 is 15 residues long. Losses at the gene ends were 2 bases for V and 4 bases for J; bases not matched to a gene: 6. CDR1 and CDR2 from the germline V gene are MNHEY and SMNVEV (reference sequence). As DNA, the CDR3 is TGTGCCAGCAGTTTAGGTGGGACTAGCAGGTACGAGCAGTACTTC. Its protein is CASSLGGTSRYEQYF.

The rearrangement joins TRBV5-4 to TRBJ1-2, with a weak D call TRBD1 (6 bases). Deletions cut 4 bases from V and 3 bases from J, with 16 bases between. CDR3 length equals 15 residues. Germline V gene lookup returns CDR1 SGHNT and CDR2 YYREEE (reference sequence). The CDR3 nucleotides read TGTGCCAGCAGCGACGGACAGTCCCGGGACTATGGCTACACCTTC. The encoded protein is CASSDGQSRDYGYTF.

The chain joins TRBV10-3 to TRBJ2-7, with D maybe TRBD1 (6 bases). V dropped 6 bases and J dropped 4 bases, with 10 bases sitting between them. Per germline, CDR1 ENHRY and CDR2 SYGVKD. This CDR3 is built from 12 residues. CDR3 in DNA: TGTGCCATCAGCAGTACAGGGTACGAGCAGTACTTC. As protein: CAISSTGYEQYF.

The gene calls are TRBV2 and TRBJ2-3; D is perhaps TRBD1 (6 bases). Germline CDR1 and CDR2: SNHLY and FYNNEI. The CDR3 totals 15 residues. Trimming removed 6 bases at V and 0 bases at J, with 13 bases between. The CDR3 loop reads CASSGQSTSTDTQYF. In nucleotides, the CDR3 is TGTGCCAGCAGCGGACAGTCTACTAGCACAGATACGCAGTATTTT.

This clone was observed a handful of times. The rearrangement links TRBV30 to TRBJ1-1; tentatively, D is TRBD1 (5 bases). This CDR3 has 13 residues. Trimming left V 2 bases short and J 4 bases short, with 11 bases between. Germline V gene sequence: CDR1 GTSNPN, CDR2 SVGIG (reference sequence). The CDR3 bases are TGTGCCTGGAGTTCTTTGGGGGGCACTGAAGCTTTCTTT. Its protein is CAWSSLGGTEAFF.

The chain uses TRBV10-3 and TRBJ2-5; D call uncertain. TRBJ2-7 matches the DNA end more closely, so the J call is doubtful. The CDR3 consists of 11 residues. Germline V gives CDR1 ENHRY, CDR2 SYGVKD. The CDR3 nucleotides are TGTGCCATCAGCAAAACCTACGAGCAGTACTTC. Its protein is CAISKTYEQYF.

V and J are TRBV6-6 and TRBJ2-3; D is undetermined. There are 16 residues in the CDR3. The ends were cut back, 4 bases at V and 0 bases at J, with 14 bases in the middle. Germline values: CDR1 MNHNY, CDR2 SVGAGI (reference sequence). CDR3 in DNA: TGTGCCAGCAGTTTATACGCGGAATCGAGCACAGATACGCAGTATTTT. Its protein product is CASSLYAESSTDTQYF.

V and J are TRBV14 and TRBJ1-6; D gene uncertain. Trimming removed 2 bases from V and 8 bases from J, with 13 bases in between. The CDR3 runs 15 residues. Germline lookup yields CDR1 SGHDN and CDR2 FVKESK. CDR3 sequence reads: CASSQLDGGDSPLHF. The CDR3 bases are TGTGCCAGCAGCCAACTTGACGGCGGGGATTCACCCCTCCACTTT. Combining the CDR3 with reference TRBV14 and TRBJ1-6 gives the whole variable domain EAGVTQFPSHSVIEKGQTVTLRCDPISGHDNLYWYRRVMGKEIKFLLHFVKESKQDESGMPNNRFLAERTGGTYSTLKVQPAELEDSGVYFCASSQLDGGDSPLHFGNGTRLTVT.

The V gene is TRBV28, the J gene TRBJ1-3; possibly TRBD1 for D (6 bases). V was pared by 7 bases and J by 2 bases, with 9 bases between. The CDR3 is made up of 13 amino acids. In germline, CDR1 is MDHEN, CDR2 SYDVKM. CDR3 sequence: CASTTGAGNTIYF. The CDR3 DNA reads TGTGCCAGCACGACAGGTGCTGGAAACACCATATATTTT.